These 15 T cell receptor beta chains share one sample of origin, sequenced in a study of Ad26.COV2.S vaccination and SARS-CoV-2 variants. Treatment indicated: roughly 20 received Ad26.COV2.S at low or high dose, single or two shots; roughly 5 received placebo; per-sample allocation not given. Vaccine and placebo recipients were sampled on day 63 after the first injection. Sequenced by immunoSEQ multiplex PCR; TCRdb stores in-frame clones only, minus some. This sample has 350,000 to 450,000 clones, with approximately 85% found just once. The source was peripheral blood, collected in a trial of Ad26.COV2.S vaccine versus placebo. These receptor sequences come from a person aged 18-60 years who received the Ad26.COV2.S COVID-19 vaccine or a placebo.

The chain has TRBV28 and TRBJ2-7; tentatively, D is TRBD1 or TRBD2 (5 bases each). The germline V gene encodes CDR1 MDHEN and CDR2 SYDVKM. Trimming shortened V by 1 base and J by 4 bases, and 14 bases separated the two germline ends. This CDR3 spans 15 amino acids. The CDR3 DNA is TGTGCCAGCAGTTTATCGTCGGCAGGGACGTACGAGCAGTACTTC. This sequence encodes CASSLSSAGTYEQYF. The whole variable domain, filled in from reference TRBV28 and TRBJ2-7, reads DVKVTQSSRYLVKRTGEKVFLECVQDMDHENMFWYRQDPGLGLRLIYFSYDVKMKEKGDIPEGYSVSREKKERFSLILESASTNQTSMYLCASSLSSAGTYEQYFGPGTRLTVT.

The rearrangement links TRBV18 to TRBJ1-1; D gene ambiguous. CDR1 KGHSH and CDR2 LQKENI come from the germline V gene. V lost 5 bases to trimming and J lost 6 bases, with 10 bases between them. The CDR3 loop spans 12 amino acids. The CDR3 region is CASSEPVSEAFF. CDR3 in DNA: TGTGCCAGCTCAGAGCCGGTGTCTGAAGCTTTCTTT.

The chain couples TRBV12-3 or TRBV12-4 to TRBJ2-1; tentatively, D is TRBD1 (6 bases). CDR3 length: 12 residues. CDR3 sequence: CASSWGPWEQFF. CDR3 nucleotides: TGTGCTAGTTCTTGGGGGCCTTGGGAGCAGTTCTTC.

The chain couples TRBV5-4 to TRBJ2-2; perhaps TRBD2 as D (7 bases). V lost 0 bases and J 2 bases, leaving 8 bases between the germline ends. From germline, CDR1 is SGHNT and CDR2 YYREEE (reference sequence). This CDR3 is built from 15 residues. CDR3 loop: CASSLAGGNTGELFF. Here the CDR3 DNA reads TGTGCCAGCAGCTTGGCGGGGGGCAACACCGGGGAGCTGTTTTTT.

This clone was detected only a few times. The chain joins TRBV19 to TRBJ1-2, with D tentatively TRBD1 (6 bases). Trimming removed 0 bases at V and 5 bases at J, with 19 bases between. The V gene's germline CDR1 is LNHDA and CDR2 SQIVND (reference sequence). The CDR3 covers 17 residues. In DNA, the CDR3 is TGTGCCAGTAGTATAGAGGGCATGACAGGATGGCTTTATGGCTACACCTTC. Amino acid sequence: CASSIEGMTGWLYGYTF.

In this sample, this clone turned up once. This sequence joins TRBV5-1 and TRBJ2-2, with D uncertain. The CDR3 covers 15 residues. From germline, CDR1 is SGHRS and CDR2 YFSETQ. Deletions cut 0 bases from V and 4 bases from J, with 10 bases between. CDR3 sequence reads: CASSLAMDLTGELFF. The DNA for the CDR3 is TGCGCCAGCAGCTTGGCCATGGATCTCACCGGGGAGCTGTTTTTT. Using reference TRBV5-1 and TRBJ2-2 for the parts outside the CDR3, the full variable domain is KAGVTQTPRYLIKTRGQQVTLSCSPISGHRSVSWYQQTPGQGLQFLFEYFSETQRNKGNFPGRFSGRQFSNSRSEMNVSTLELGDSALYLCASSLAMDLTGELFFGEGSRLTVL.

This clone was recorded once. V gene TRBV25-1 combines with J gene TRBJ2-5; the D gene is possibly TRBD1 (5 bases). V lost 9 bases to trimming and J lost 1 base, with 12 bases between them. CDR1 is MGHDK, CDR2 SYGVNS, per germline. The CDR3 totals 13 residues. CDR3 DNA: TGTGCCAGTAGAAGGGGTTCCCAAGAGACCCAGTACTTC. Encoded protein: CASRRGSQETQYF.

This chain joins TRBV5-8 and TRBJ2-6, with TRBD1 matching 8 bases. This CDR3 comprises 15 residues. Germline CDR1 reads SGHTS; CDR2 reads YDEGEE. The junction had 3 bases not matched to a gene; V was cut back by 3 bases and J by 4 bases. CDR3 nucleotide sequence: TGTGCCAGCAGCTCAGGGGGCGCAGGGGCCAACGTCCTGACTTTC. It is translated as CASSSGGAGANVLTF. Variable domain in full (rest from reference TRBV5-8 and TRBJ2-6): EAGVTQSPTHLIKTRGQQATLRCSPISGHTSVYWYQQALGLGLQFLLWYDEGEERNRGNFPPRFSGRQFPNYSSELNVNALELEDSALYLCASSSGGAGANVLTFGAGSRLTVL.

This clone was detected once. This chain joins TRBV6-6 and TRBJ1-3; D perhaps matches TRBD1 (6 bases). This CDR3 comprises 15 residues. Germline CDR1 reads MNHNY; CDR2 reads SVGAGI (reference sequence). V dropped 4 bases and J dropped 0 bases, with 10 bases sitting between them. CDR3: CASSWGQISGNTIYF. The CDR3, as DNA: TGTGCCAGCAGTTGGGGACAAATCTCTGGAAACACCATATATTTT.

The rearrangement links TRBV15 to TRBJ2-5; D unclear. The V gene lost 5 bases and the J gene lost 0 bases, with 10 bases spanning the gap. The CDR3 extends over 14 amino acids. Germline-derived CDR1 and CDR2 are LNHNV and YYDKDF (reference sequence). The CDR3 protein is CATSSLNHQETQYF. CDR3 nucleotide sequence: TGTGCCACCAGCTCCCTCAATCACCAAGAGACCCAGTACTTC.

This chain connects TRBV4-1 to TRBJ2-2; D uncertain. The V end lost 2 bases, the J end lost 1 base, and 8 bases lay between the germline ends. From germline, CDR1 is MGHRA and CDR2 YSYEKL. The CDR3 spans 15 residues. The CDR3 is CASSQLSLNTGELFF. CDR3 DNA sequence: TGCGCCAGCAGCCAATTATCCCTGAACACCGGGGAGCTGTTTTTT.

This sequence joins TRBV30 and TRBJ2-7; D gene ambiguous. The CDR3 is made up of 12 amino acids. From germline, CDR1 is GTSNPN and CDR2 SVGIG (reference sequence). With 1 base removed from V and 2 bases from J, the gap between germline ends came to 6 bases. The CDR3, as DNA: TGTGCCTGGAGTGGTTGGACCTACGAGCAGTACTTC. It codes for CAWSGWTYEQYF. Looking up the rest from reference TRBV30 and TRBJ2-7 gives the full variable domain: SQTIHQWPATLVQPVGSPLSLECTVEGTSNPNLYWYRQAAGRGLQLLFYSVGIGQISSEVPQNLSASRPQDRQFILSSKKLLLSDSGFYLCAWSGWTYEQYFGPGTRLTVT.

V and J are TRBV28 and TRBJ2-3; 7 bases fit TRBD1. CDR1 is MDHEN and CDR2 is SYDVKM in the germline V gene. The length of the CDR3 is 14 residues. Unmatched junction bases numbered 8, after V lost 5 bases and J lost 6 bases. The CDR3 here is CASSPGTAPDTQYF. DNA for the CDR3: TGTGCCAGCAGTCCAGGGACAGCACCCGATACGCAGTATTTT. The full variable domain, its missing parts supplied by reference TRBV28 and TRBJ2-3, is DVKVTQSSRYLVKRTGEKVFLECVQDMDHENMFWYRQDPGLGLRLIYFSYDVKMKEKGDIPEGYSVSREKKERFSLILESASTNQTSMYLCASSPGTAPDTQYFGPGTRLTVL.

Here the CDR3 DNA reads TGTGCCAGCAGAGCCGGGACAGGGTTGTATCAGCCCCAGCATTTT. It codes for CASRAGTGLYQPQHF. V usage is TRBV6-5 and J usage is TRBJ1-5; TRBD1 aligns across 9 bases. CDR1 is MNHEY, CDR2 SVGAGI, per germline. The length of the CDR3 is 15 residues. V shed 6 bases, J shed 5 bases, and the junction held 8 bases outside the gene matches.

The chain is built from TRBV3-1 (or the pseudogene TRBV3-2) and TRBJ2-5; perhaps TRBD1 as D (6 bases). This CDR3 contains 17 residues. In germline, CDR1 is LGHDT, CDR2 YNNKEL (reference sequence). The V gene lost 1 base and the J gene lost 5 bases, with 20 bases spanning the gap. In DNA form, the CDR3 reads TGTGCCAGCAGCCAAGGGCTCAAAGGGGGTTCGGGGGAGACCCAGTACTTC. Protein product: CASSQGLKGGSGETQYF.